This entry lists 22 T cell receptor beta chains sequenced from one sample in a study of blood T cell repertoires in COVID-19. Only in-frame clones appear in the TCRdb table, and some are missing; sequencing was by immunoSEQ multiplex PCR. The sample consists of around 190,000 clones, around 84% of them appearing once. Sequencing was performed on PBMCs or T cells enriched from blood (not recorded which). These receptors came from a young woman who had recovered from COVID-19.

Concerning this clone: This may be a read error, as it is one base from a much larger clone. Different DNA sequences within this sample yield the same CDR3. V and J are TRBV15 and TRBJ1-2; D call uncertain. Germline assignment: CDR1 LNHNV and CDR2 YYDKDF (reference sequence). V lost 2 bases and J 7 bases, leaving 8 bases between the germline ends. CDR3 length equals 12 residues. CDR3 loop: CATSRIGRGYTF. In nucleotides, the CDR3 is TGTGCCACCAGCAGAATTGGCCGTGGCTACACCTTC.

The chain recombines TRBV2 with TRBJ2-5, with 10 bases that match TRBD1. CDR1 SNHLY and CDR2 FYNNEI come from the germline V gene. V trimming: 4 bases; J trimming: 4 bases; junction bases outside the gene matches: 6. The CDR3 has 15 amino acids. The CDR3 DNA reads TGTGCCAGCAGTGGGGACAGGGGCGCTCGAGAGACCCAGTACTTC. Protein: CASSGDRGARETQYF. Drawing the rest from reference TRBV2 and TRBJ2-5, the complete variable domain is EPEVTQTPSHQVTQMGQEVILRCVPISNHLYFYWYRQILGQKVEFLVSFYNNEISEKSEIFDDQFSVERPDGSNFTLKIRSTKLEDSAMYFCASSGDRGARETQYFGPGTRLLVL.

The chain recombines TRBV18 with TRBJ1-6; D is undetermined. Trimming left V 3 bases short and J 7 bases short, with 19 bases between. Germline CDR1 KGHSH, CDR2 LQKENI. CDR3 length: 17 amino acids. Written as DNA, the CDR3 is TGTGCCAGCTCACCGGGTGCAGTGCAGGCTCGGAATTCACCCCTCCACTTT. It encodes CASSPGAVQARNSPLHF. Based on the CDR3 plus reference TRBV18 and TRBJ1-6, the full variable domain is NAGVMQNPRHLVRRRGQEARLRCSPMKGHSHVYWYRQLPEEGLKFMVYLQKENIIDESGMPKERFSAEFPKEGPSILRIQQVVRGDSAAYFCASSPGAVQARNSPLHFGNGTRLTVT.

V usage is TRBV27 and J usage is TRBJ2-7, with TRBD2 identical over 13 bases. This CDR3 has 17 residues. CDR1 and CDR2 from the germline V gene are MNHEY and SMNVEV (reference sequence). J lost 0 bases, V lost 5 bases, and 7 bases had no gene match. In DNA form, the CDR3 reads TGTGCCAGCAGTATGGGACTAGCGGGACCAGACTCCTACGAGCAGTACTTC. This gives the protein CASSMGLAGPDSYEQYF.

The chain couples TRBV5-8 to TRBJ2-1; 7 bases are shared with TRBD1. Per germline, CDR1 SGHTS and CDR2 YDEGEE. The junction had 10 bases not matched to a gene; V was cut back by 1 base and J by 9 bases. The CDR3 is 15 amino acids. The CDR3, as DNA: TGTGCCAGCAGCTTGAGGACAGGAGATATACGTGAGCAGTTCTTC. Encoded protein: CASSLRTGDIREQFF.

V is TRBV6-5 and J is TRBJ1-2; TRBD1 matches 7 bases. Per the germline V gene, CDR1 is MNHEY and CDR2 is SVGAGI. V was pared by 7 bases and J by 8 bases, with 10 bases of the junction left unmatched. The CDR3 spans 13 residues. The CDR3 spells CASKPGQLLGYTF. Here the CDR3 DNA reads TGTGCCAGCAAGCCGGGACAGCTCCTCGGCTACACCTTC.

The rearrangement links TRBV30 to TRBJ1-1; unclear D gene. The germline CDR1 and CDR2 sequences are GTSNPN and SVGIG (reference sequence). The CDR3 spans 11 residues. Deletions cut 5 bases from V and 5 bases from J, with 9 bases between. CDR3 in DNA: TGTGCCTGGGAACGGTGGACTGAAGCTTTCTTT. Amino acids: CAWERWTEAFF.

The chain employs TRBV9 and TRBJ2-3, with a weak D call TRBD2 (6 bases). V was cut by 2 bases and J by 5 bases, with 12 bases left in between. The germline V gene encodes CDR1 SGDLS and CDR2 YYNGEE. This CDR3 has 14 residues. The CDR3 is CASSVGGIGDTQYF. The CDR3 DNA sequence: TGTGCCAGCAGCGTTGGGGGGATCGGAGATACGCAGTATTTT.

The chain joins TRBV28 to TRBJ1-1; D is ambiguous. Germline V gene lookup returns CDR1 MDHEN and CDR2 SYDVKM. The length of the CDR3 is 15 residues. V gave up 3 bases and J gave up 3 bases, with 14 bases separating them. The CDR3 is CASSLASPGDTEAFF. CDR3 DNA: TGTGCCAGCAGTTTGGCCTCGCCCGGGGACACTGAAGCTTTCTTT.

Written as DNA, the CDR3 is TGTGCCAGCAGTTTGGAGAATTCACCCCTCCACTTT. Amino acid sequence: CASSLENSPLHF. This chain connects TRBV2 to TRBJ1-6; no definite D call. Per germline, CDR1 SNHLY and CDR2 FYNNEI. The V gene lost 5 bases and the J gene lost 7 bases, with 6 bases spanning the gap. This CDR3 contains 12 residues. Supplemented by reference TRBV2 and TRBJ1-6, the full variable domain reads EPEVTQTPSHQVTQMGQEVILRCVPISNHLYFYWYRQILGQKVEFLVSFYNNEISEKSEIFDDQFSVERPDGSNFTLKIRSTKLEDSAMYFCASSLENSPLHFGNGTRLTVT.

J is TRBJ2-1 and V is TRBV5-1, with D possibly TRBD1 on 5 matching bases. Germline V gene sequence: CDR1 SGHRS, CDR2 YFSETQ. The length of the CDR3 is 15 residues. Trimming removed 0 bases from V and 7 bases from J, with 14 bases in between. CDR3 nucleotides: TGCGCCAGCAGCTTGGGCGGTCAGGGTTATAATGAGCAGTTCTTC. Protein sequence: CASSLGGQGYNEQFF.

The chain is built from TRBV6-6 and TRBJ2-7; tentatively, D is TRBD2 (7 bases). Trimming shortened V by 6 bases and J by 2 bases, and 11 bases separated the two germline ends. Per germline, CDR1 MNHNY and CDR2 SVGAGI (reference sequence). CDR3 size: 13 residues. CDR3 DNA: TGTGCCAGCAGGGGAGGGGGGGCCTACGAGCAGTACGTC. It specifies CASRGGGAYEQYV.

This rearrangement joins TRBV6-1 to TRBJ1-1; 11 bases align to TRBD1. The ends lost 4 bases at V and 4 bases at J; junction bases unmatched: 11. The CDR3 consists of 17 residues. Per the germline V gene, CDR1 is MNHNS and CDR2 is SASEGT. CDR3 amino acids: CASSVRTGGRRGTEAFF. In nucleotides, the CDR3 is TGTGCCAGCAGTGTTCGGACAGGGGGCAGACGGGGCACTGAAGCTTTCTTT.

The chain couples TRBV6-6 to TRBJ2-3; unclear D gene. V was clipped by 5 bases and J by 6 bases, with 12 bases between them. The germline CDR1 and CDR2 sequences are MNHNY and SVGAGI (reference sequence). The CDR3 loop spans 13 amino acids. CDR3 in DNA: TGTGCCAGCAGTCCTCTCGAGGCGGATACGCAGTATTTT. Its translation: CASSPLEADTQYF.

This clone was seen a few times. The chain uses TRBV2 and TRBJ1-5; D unresolved. Germline V gene sequence: CDR1 SNHLY, CDR2 FYNNEI. This CDR3 has 11 amino acids. V was cut by 6 bases and J by 12 bases, with 12 bases left in between. CDR3 coding DNA: TGTGCCAGCAGCCCTCAAGTAGTCCAGCATTTT. Protein product: CASSPQVVQHF.

DNA for the CDR3: TGTGCCAGCCTCCTCACGACAGGGGGCAGTTCGAACACTGAAGCTTTCTTT. This gives the protein CASLLTTGGSSNTEAFF. This sequence joins TRBV19 and TRBJ1-1; 10 bases are a match to TRBD1. CDR1 is LNHDA, CDR2 SQIVND, per germline (reference sequence). The CDR3 contains 17 residues. With 9 bases clipped from V and 1 base from J, the junction kept 14 bases outside the gene matches.

This chain joins TRBV5-1 and TRBJ1-5; tentative D call: TRBD1 (5 bases). V was clipped by 0 bases and J by 3 bases, with 10 bases between them. The CDR3 loop spans 15 amino acids. Germline V lookup: CDR1 SGHRS, CDR2 YFSETQ. The CDR3 nucleotides are TGCGCCAGCAGCTTGGAGCCAGGGTCCAATCAGCCCCAGCATTTT. Encoded protein: CASSLEPGSNQPQHF. The entire variable domain, with the rest obtained from reference TRBV5-1 and TRBJ1-5, is as follows: KAGVTQTPRYLIKTRGQQVTLSCSPISGHRSVSWYQQTPGQGLQFLFEYFSETQRNKGNFPGRFSGRQFSNSRSEMNVSTLELGDSALYLCASSLEPGSNQPQHFGDGTRLSIL.

This sequence joins TRBV6-5 and TRBJ1-5; D gene uncertain. Germline values: CDR1 MNHEY, CDR2 SVGAGI. This CDR3 is built from 13 residues. The germline V and J ends were trimmed by 5 bases and 5 bases, with 10 bases remaining between them. The CDR3 DNA sequence: TGTGCCAGCAGTCGTCTCTTCGATCAGCCCCAGCATTTT. It translates to CASSRLFDQPQHF.

The V call is TRBV5-1, the J call TRBJ2-5, with D perhaps TRBD1 (6 bases). The V and J ends lost 4 bases and 1 base respectively, with 11 bases between them. The CDR3 spans 14 residues. Germline values: CDR1 SGHRS, CDR2 YFSETQ. This CDR3 reads CASSLDRFQETQYF. In DNA form, the CDR3 reads TGCGCCAGCAGCCTAGACAGGTTCCAAGAGACCCAGTACTTC.

The chain recombines TRBV7-2 with TRBJ1-5; 7 positions agree with TRBD1. Unmatched junction bases numbered 7, after V lost 3 bases and J lost 2 bases. CDR3 size: 16 residues. CDR1 is SGHTA and CDR2 is FQGNSA in the germline V gene. This CDR3 is CASSLDRDSRNQPQHF. CDR3 DNA: TGTGCCAGCAGCTTGGACCGGGACAGCCGCAATCAGCCCCAGCATTTT.

This CDR3 reads CASSQGGLYTGELFF. The CDR3 DNA reads as TGCGCCAGCAGCCAAGGAGGACTCTACACCGGGGAGCTGTTTTTT. The chain carries TRBV4-1 and TRBJ2-2; D may be TRBD2 (5 bases). The CDR3 extends over 15 amino acids. V dropped 1 base and J dropped 3 bases, with 9 bases sitting between them. CDR1 MGHRA and CDR2 YSYEKL come from the germline V gene.

The J gene is TRBJ2-2, the V gene TRBV6-4, with D possibly matching TRBD2 (6 bases). The CDR3 length is 14 residues. Per germline, CDR1 MRHNA and CDR2 SNTAGT. The ends were cut back, 4 bases at V and 4 bases at J, with 10 bases in the middle. CDR3 sequence (DNA): TGTGCCAGCAGTGCGTGGGACTCCACCGGGGAGCTGTTTTTT. Protein sequence: CASSAWDSTGELFF.